This T cell receptor beta chain was obtained from a study of identical twins (dated by TCRdb to 2016 to 2017). About the study as a whole: To test whether fetal clonotypes persist, this study deep-sequenced TCR alpha and beta repertoires from monozygotic twins, from unrelated adults of various ages, and from cord blood. Replicate twin experiments were performed at different times using different library preparation protocols to rule out contamination. What the authors observed across the whole study: Conclusions relied on cross-sectional statistical analysis, since the same donors could not be followed over many years. Abundant cord blood beta clonotypes had fewer insertions, young adult naive repertoires showed a similar but weaker trend, and memory repertoires showed no such trend. In beta out-of-frame sequences, excess twin sharing was weaker, because having fewer shared sequences lowered the signal-to-noise ratio. Invariant T cells such as MAIT and iNKT could partly confound zero-insertion analyses, although diverse VJ usage argued against such confounding for most clonotypes. Compared with coincidental sharing between unrelated individuals, out-of-frame TCR alpha sequences shared between twins had an excess of sequences with low generation probability. Out-of-frame TCR alpha sharing in monozygotic twins was systematically underestimated by recombination models, whereas sharing between unrelated individuals was in agreement with the recombination models.

This clonotype was recorded a few times. The specificity of this receptor is unknown. No much larger clone is present one base from it, and per-base qualities are unavailable. Library creation used 5' RACE. Data came from an Illumina HiSeq 2000. Template switching added a universal primer binding site, and the final cDNA carried a unique molecular identifier that allowed TCR cDNA molecules to be counted accurately. Specific primers in the conserved constant-segment region were used to synthesize first-strand cDNA for the TCR alpha and beta chains. To control for contamination, every cDNA library was double barcoded, receiving both a SMART-Mk sample barcode and Illumina barcodes. TruSeq adapter sequences along with Illumina sample barcodes were introduced in two successive PCR steps. Sequencing of the TCR alpha and beta cDNA libraries was done on the Illumina HiSeq platform using custom primers. The study's own analysis went as follows. MiGEC processed the raw reads to extract unique molecular identifiers, while MiXCR was used to determine the CDR3 positions. Recombination models were inferred per individual with the repgenHMM and IGoR tools using an EM algorithm. The tcR package in R was used for shared clonotype analysis, with sharing normalized by the product of cloneset sizes. To study raw recombination without the effects of thymic and clonal selection, out-of-frame nonproductive sequences were analyzed. Clones were called with MiXCR by TCRdb after fastp trimmed the public reads at Q25, and only in-frame beta chains were retained. Every CDR3 protein is listed once, alongside the most common genes and DNA of its rows. These V and J calls rely on TCRdb rather than the paper's analysis. The sample has around 480,000 distinct CDR3 sequences on record, more than 13% of them singletons. The ten largest clones add up to approximately 0.98% of the sample.

All donors were healthy Caucasians. The twin cohort comprised three pairs of female monozygotic twins, all aged about 18 to 30 years. CD4+ and CD8+ T cell populations were isolated with positive isolation kits from Invitrogen. These sequences were also reported in another study, on yellow fever vaccine responses in identical twins. Reported in the second study: According to the authors, in identical twins the way T cells responded to vaccination appeared partly convergent and partly personalized. In identical twins, the study followed T cell clones that responded to the vaccine with precision.

Sequenced material: CD4+ T cells sorted from blood. This TCR was recovered from a woman aged 18 to 35 in good health.

The sequenced DNA: TGTGCCAGCAGTGACCGGGGACCTCCCCCCCGCGAGCAGTACTTC. Translated, this is CASSDRGPPPREQYF. The V and J genes are TRBV2 and TRBJ2-7; the D element might be TRBD1 or TRBD2, as each aligns at 5 bases. Counted from cysteine to phenylalanine, this CDR3 has 15 amino acids. The entry retains the CDR3 DNA only, 45 bases that are in frame from base 1. The germline ends are 18 bases apart after V is trimmed by 3 bases and J by 6 bases. The CDR1 and CDR2 encoded by the germline V gene are SNHLY and FYNNEI.